This TCR beta chain derives from a study of blood T cell repertoires in COVID-19. Study as a whole: The United States, Italy and Spain were the sources of the acute and convalescent COVID-19 samples. T cells, B-cell-depleted T cells, or PBMCs provided the cDNA or gDNA that served as material.

Patients of the Seattle cohort, enrolled during active infection, were followed longitudinally. In the study's own analysis: It was from reference gene primer amplification that nucleated cell counts were estimated. Sequencing was performed with immunoSEQ multiplex PCR; in TCRdb, only in-frame clones are kept and a portion is missing. The V and J calls and clone size come from that table; D and trimming were worked out from the DNA. The data contain over 250,000 clones, 88% of them singletons. The sequencing input was peripheral blood. The sequence was obtained from a woman aged 70-85 years with COVID-19, enrolled during active disease.

The CDR3 region is CASSFRVSVPDTQYF. The CDR3 DNA sequence: TGTGCCAGCAGCTTTCGCGTTTCGGTCCCGGATACGCAGTATTTT. The chain couples TRBV7-3 to TRBJ2-3, with D unresolved. Per germline, CDR1 SGHTA and CDR2 FQGTGA. The CDR3 covers 15 residues. Trimming stripped 3 bases from V and 6 bases from J, with 16 bases between.